Reported below is one TCR beta chain. Its target is not known. CDR1 is MNHNY and CDR2 is SVGAGI in the germline V gene (reference sequence). Trimming left V 8 bases short and J 2 bases short, with 9 bases between. The CDR3 contains 12 residues. This specimen comes from a study of OX40 agonist ivuxolimab in advanced cancers. Looking at the study overall: Three partial responders included one hepatocellular carcinoma patient and two cutaneous melanoma patients. Findings of the study overall: Expanded clones tended on average to be more numerous among CD8+ T cells than CD4+.

The investigators sampled blood at baseline, at cycle 4 day 1, and at cycle 7 day 1. Profiled with immunoSEQ multiplex PCR; TCRdb holds only in-frame clones, not every one. The table records around 84,000 clones, roughly 89% of them present only once. The sequence derives from an adult with an advanced solid tumor such as melanoma, head and neck, liver or kidney cancer. The chain couples TRBV6-6 to TRBJ1-2; D gene ambiguous. The specimen was CD4+ or CD8+ T cells sorted from blood, collected in a trial of the OX40 agonist ivuxolimab. The CDR3, as DNA: TGTGCCAGCCATGCCATAAACTATGGCTACACCTTC. Translation: CASHAINYGYTF.